The entry below gives a single T cell receptor (beta chain) sequence along with its context. The antigen is undetermined. From germline, CDR1 is LGHDT and CDR2 YNNKEL (reference sequence). The CDR3 runs 15 residues. With 4 bases clipped from V and 6 bases from J, the junction kept 10 bases outside the gene matches. The record originates from a study of T cell responses to AZD1222 COVID-19 vaccine. Method: immunoSEQ multiplex PCR; TCRdb's copy keeps in-frame clones and lacks some. The sample holds 150,000 to 200,000 clones, approximately 94% seen once. Study observations and caveats: Regions 160-218 and 743-854 held dominance among vaccine-associated CD4 TCRs, which spanned spike. Repertoires in all cases were sampled only once the peak T cell response had passed. It should be noted that donors were predominantly white British and more often female, and clonal diversity was possibly underestimated.

This TCR derives from an adult who received the AZD1222 COVID-19 vaccine. This specimen consisted of peripheral blood, obtained 28 days after the second AZD1222 dose. The J gene is TRBJ1-1, the V gene TRBV3-1 (or the pseudogene TRBV3-2); 8 bases agree with TRBD1. CDR3 region: CASSPGQVSYSEAFF. The CDR3, as DNA: TGTGCCAGCAGCCCGGGACAGGTGTCCTACTCTGAAGCTTTCTTT.